This TCR beta chain was sequenced during a study of T cell responses to AZD1222 COVID-19 vaccine. The study's findings and limits: Dominant at 160-218 and 743-854, vaccine-associated CD4 TCRs also spanned spike. The donor cohort was predominantly white British with a female majority, and clonal diversity may have been underestimated.

Clones were sequenced by immunoSEQ multiplex PCR, and TCRdb holds only the in-frame ones, with some missing. The sample lists 100,000 to 150,000 clones, just over 85% seen once, with under 9% in the top ten. Turning to this clone: Its antigen is unknown.

Material: peripheral blood, obtained on day 0 of AZD1222 vaccination. The sequence derives from an adult in good health.

The CDR3 DNA follows: TGCGCCAGCAGCCCGACATGGGATAGGAATTCACCCCTCCACTTT. Translating gives CASSPTWDRNSPLHF. This rearrangement joins TRBV5-1 to TRBJ1-6; D remains unclear. Germline CDR1 and CDR2: SGHRS and YFSETQ. V dropped 4 bases and J dropped 7 bases, with 15 bases sitting between them. The CDR3 covers 15 residues.